The clone carrying this T cell receptor beta chain was recorded at least ten times. Its antigen is as yet unknown. Germline assignment: CDR1 MNHEY and CDR2 SMNVEV (reference sequence). CDR3 size: 15 residues. V was pared by 5 bases and J by 3 bases, with 8 bases of the junction left unmatched. The sample comes from a study of CD8 T cells in ankylosing spondylitis. Findings and limits, study-wide: As reported, disease-linked clones showed significant enrichment in matched ankylosing spondylitis synovial fluid. It appeared that ankylosing spondylitis blood was characterized by a TCR beta motif of under ten highly homologous variants. The disease-linked clones had a CD8+ phenotype and low blood frequencies.

TCRdb ran MiXCR on the 5' RACE reads and lists one entry per CDR3 protein. The data hold around 490,000 distinct CDR3 sequences, with less than 6% observed a single time. The specimen was blood, either unsorted or a sorted T cell fraction (not recorded which). The chain is built from TRBV27 and TRBJ2-7; 9 bases are shared with TRBD1. The TCR originated in a male donor with ankylosing spondylitis. The chain's CDR3 is CASSRPGQGNYEQYF. CDR3 nucleotides: TGTGCCAGCAGTCGACCGGGACAGGGAAACTACGAGCAGTACTTC.